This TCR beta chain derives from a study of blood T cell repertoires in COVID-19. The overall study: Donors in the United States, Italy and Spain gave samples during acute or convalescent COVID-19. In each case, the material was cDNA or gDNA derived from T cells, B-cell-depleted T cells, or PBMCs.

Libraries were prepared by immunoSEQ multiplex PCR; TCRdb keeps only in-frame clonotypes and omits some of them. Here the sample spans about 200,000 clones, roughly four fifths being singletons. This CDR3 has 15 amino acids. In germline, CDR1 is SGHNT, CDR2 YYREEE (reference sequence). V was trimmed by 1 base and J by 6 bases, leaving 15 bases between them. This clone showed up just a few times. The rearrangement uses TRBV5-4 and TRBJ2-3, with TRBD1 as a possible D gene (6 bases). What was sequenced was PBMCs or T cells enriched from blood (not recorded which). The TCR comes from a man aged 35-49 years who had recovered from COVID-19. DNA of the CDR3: TGTGCCAGCAGCTTGTTAGGACTGGGGGCTGATACGCAGTATTTT. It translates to CASSLLGLGADTQYF.